This is a list of T cell receptor beta chains from one sample in a study of T cells in Graves' hyperthyroidism and ophthalmopathy. TCRdb re-called the multiplex PCR reads with MiXCR, one entry per CDR3 protein. Of about 35,000 distinct CDR3 sequences in the sample, 49% were seen once. Sequenced: blood. These receptors were collected from a woman between 45 and 65 years old with Graves' hyperthyroidism that later progressed to Graves' ophthalmopathy. The conserved cysteine and the conserved F or W are not part of the CDR3 here.

V gene	CDR3 protein
TRBV5-8	ASSWTVYGSEQY
TRBV11-3	ASSLFSGRPAPPGTDTQY
TRBV7-2	ASSIQSTTDMQC
TRBV4-3	ASSRTGTPFGYT
TRBV7-2	ASRRPGLAGYEQY
TRBV7-2	ASRLIAGGVYNEQF
TRBV19	ASSWADLGNSPLH
TRBV11-1	ASSLVSRANTGELS
TRBV5-1	ASSLEEGASGANVLT
TRBV19	ASRLIGVNEKLF
TRBV12-3/TRBV12-4	ASSFRVMGTDTQY
TRBV10-2	ASHRTGGNQPQH
TRBV19	ASRGYGYT
TRBV3-1	ASSQFQNEKLF
TRBV20-1	SAKSGYEQF
TRBV2	ASSFGTGANNGQF
TRBV20-1	SARDGTGTSGRGRYNEQF
TRBV7-9	ASSAHPQGLEQY
TRBV7-2	ASSLGVGEEVQY
TRBV5-5	ASSLDVAGGPWRETQY
TRBV6-5	ASSHGLAASYNEQF
TRBV6-1	ASSPGGWAGELF
TRBV20-1	SAKINEQF
TRBV25-1	ASSVARTGKNTEAF
TRBV20-1	SARETRDIYEAF